Sequencing of this T cell receptor (beta chain) was carried out in a study of memory CD4+ T cells and cytomegalovirus serostatus. Study overall: This sample comes from healthy Belgian adults, roughly 9 CMV seropositive, roughly 22 seronegative.

As to this clone: Its antigen is unknown.

Notes on the study in general: Median bootstrapped AUC for CMV status was around 0.96 originally, about 0.9 US-trained. The CMV-associated TCR signature appears largely within the CD4+ memory repertoire.

The sort gate was single viable CD3+CD4+CD8-CD45RO+ cells for memory CD4+ T cells. Serum IgG to CMV pp150, pp28, p38 and p52 defined serostatus. Germline V CDR1 and CDR2: LNHNV, YYDKDF (reference sequence). V lost 0 bases and J lost 3, with 6 bases in between. This CDR3 spans 13 amino acids. TCRdb's copy holds only in-frame clones and misses some; the assay was immunoSEQ multiplex PCR. The sample carries about 41,000 clones, 75% to 85% recorded once. This receptor was obtained from an adult in good health and CMV-seronegative. Sequenced input: memory CD4+ T cells from blood. The chain recombines TRBV15 with TRBJ2-7, with no clear D. The CDR3 here is CATSRDRSYEQYF. For the CDR3, the DNA is TGTGCCACCAGCAGAGATCGAAGCTACGAGCAGTACTTC.